Following are 28 T cell receptor beta chains from one sample sequenced in a study of blood T cell repertoires in COVID-19. Only in-frame clones appear in the TCRdb table, and some are missing; sequencing was by immunoSEQ multiplex PCR. The sample comprises about 150,000 clones, approximately 84% of which are singletons, and 44% rests with the top ten. The material sequenced was peripheral blood. Every receptor here comes from a human donor in a cohort sampled during active COVID-19.

The chain uses TRBV5-4 and TRBJ2-7; TRBD1 might be the D (5 bases). V gave up 0 bases and J gave up 6 bases, with 10 bases separating them. Looked up from germline, CDR1 is SGHNT and CDR2 is YYREEE (reference sequence). This CDR3 has 13 residues. The CDR3 bases are TGTGCCAGCAGCTTGGACGCAGGGATCGAGCAGTACGTC. Protein product: CASSLDAGIEQYV.

As for this clone: The identical CDR3 is also encoded by other nucleotide sequences in the sample. This sequence joins TRBV3-1 (or the pseudogene TRBV3-2) and TRBJ2-2; D possibly corresponds to TRBD2 (5 bases). Germline lookup yields CDR1 LGHDT and CDR2 YNNKEL (reference sequence). This CDR3 spans 15 amino acids. The V and J ends lost 1 base and 5 bases respectively, with 11 bases between them. CDR3 protein: CASSQGFGVTGELFF. The DNA of the CDR3 is TGTGCCAGCAGCCAAGGGTTCGGGGTTACCGGGGAGCTGTTTTTT.

The chain links TRBV9 to TRBJ1-2, with 9 bases identical to TRBD1. The CDR3 runs to 15 residues. The ends lost 2 bases at V and 4 bases at J; junction bases unmatched: 6. Germline values: CDR1 SGDLS, CDR2 YYNGEE. In DNA, the CDR3 is TGTGCCAGCAGCGTCCGGGACAGGGATGTCTATGGCTACACCTTC. This gives the protein CASSVRDRDVYGYTF. Together with reference TRBV9 and TRBJ1-2, the CDR3 gives the full variable domain: DSGVTQTPKHLITATGQRVTLRCSPRSGDLSVYWYQQSLDQGLQFLIQYYNGEERAKGNILERFSAQQFPDLHSELNLSSLELGDSALYFCASSVRDRDVYGYTFGSGTRLTVV.

This chain connects TRBV11-2 to TRBJ2-1, with 9 nucleotides matching TRBD2. Germline V gene lookup returns CDR1 SGHAT and CDR2 FQNNGV. V was pared by 1 base and J by 2 bases, with 6 bases of the junction left unmatched. This CDR3 has 17 amino acids. The CDR3 nucleotides read TGTGCCAGCAGCTTAGCTGGTCTAGCGGGGACCTACAATGAGCAGTTCTTC. Amino acid sequence: CASSLAGLAGTYNEQFF.

This clone has more than one count but fewer than ten. In DNA, the CDR3 is TGTGCCAGCAGCCCGGAGCGTGAGCAGTTCTTC. This codes for CASSPEREQFF. The chain recombines TRBV11-3 with TRBJ2-1; unclear D gene. CDR3 length equals 11 residues. CDR1 and CDR2 from the germline V gene are SGHNT and YENEEA. Trimming left V 5 bases short and J 9 bases short, with 8 bases between.

The J gene is TRBJ1-5, the V gene TRBV19, with D perhaps matching TRBD1 (6 bases). The germline gives CDR1 LNHDA, CDR2 SQIVND (reference sequence). Trimming took 0 bases from V and 6 from J, leaving 12 bases between them. The CDR3 has 15 residues. The CDR3 bases are TGTGCCAGTAGTATAGATGGAACAGGGCTTCAGCCCCAGCATTTT. It encodes CASSIDGTGLQPQHF.

This clone has a single count. This chain links TRBV2 with TRBJ2-1, with 9 bases aligning to TRBD2. CDR1 SNHLY and CDR2 FYNNEI come from the germline V gene. V trimming: 6 bases; J trimming: 0 bases; junction bases outside the gene matches: 9. This CDR3 comprises 17 residues. This CDR3 reads CASRARLAESSYNEQFF. CDR3 in DNA: TGTGCCAGCAGGGCGAGACTAGCGGAAAGCTCCTACAATGAGCAGTTCTTC.

The V call is TRBV5-5, the J call TRBJ2-7; weak D call: TRBD1 (6 bases). The CDR3 has 14 residues. Germline CDR1 and CDR2: SGHKS and YYEKEE (reference sequence). The V end lost 5 bases, the J end lost 0 bases, and 12 bases lay between the germline ends. The CDR3 loop reads CASRSYRDSYEQYF. CDR3 DNA sequence: TGTGCCAGCAGATCTTACAGGGACTCCTACGAGCAGTACTTC.

The chain employs TRBV15 and TRBJ1-1, with D tentatively TRBD1 (5 bases). Looked up from germline, CDR1 is LNHNV and CDR2 is YYDKDF (reference sequence). V gave up 1 base and J gave up 7 bases, with 7 bases separating them. The CDR3 is 12 amino acids. This CDR3 is CATSRGQSEAFF. The CDR3 DNA reads as TGTGCCACCAGCAGAGGACAGAGTGAAGCTTTCTTT.

This chain links TRBV24-1 with TRBJ2-2, with a possible D match to TRBD1 (7 bases). The CDR3 loop spans 17 amino acids. V lost 9 bases and J lost 2, with 21 bases in between. From germline, CDR1 is KGHDR and CDR2 SFDVKD. The CDR3 DNA reads as TGTGCCACCGCGCAGACTGGGGGGACAGCAAACACCGGGGAGCTGTTTTTT. This codes for CATAQTGGTANTGELFF.

This chain links TRBV18 with TRBJ1-1; 10 bases match TRBD1. This CDR3 is built from 14 residues. The ends lost 4 bases at V and 3 bases at J; junction bases unmatched: 2. Germline lookup yields CDR1 KGHSH and CDR2 LQKENI. In DNA, the CDR3 is TGTGCCAGCTCACGGGACAGGGGAGACACTGAAGCTTTCTTT. It yields the protein CASSRDRGDTEAFF. The complete variable domain, with remaining parts taken from reference TRBV18 and TRBJ1-1, reads NAGVMQNPRHLVRRRGQEARLRCSPMKGHSHVYWYRQLPEEGLKFMVYLQKENIIDESGMPKERFSAEFPKEGPSILRIQQVVRGDSAAYFCASSRDRGDTEAFFGQGTRLTVV.

The chain combines TRBV5-8 with TRBJ1-2; D is unresolved. Germline CDR1 SGHTS, CDR2 YDEGEE. The CDR3 spans 10 residues. Trimming cost V 1 base and J 8 bases, with 3 bases left between them. CDR3: CASSLQGYTF. CDR3 nucleotide sequence: TGTGCCAGCAGCTTGCAGGGCTACACCTTC.

V usage is TRBV7-2 and J usage is TRBJ2-5; TRBD2 agrees at 11 bases. Germline loops: CDR1 SGHTA, CDR2 FQGNSA. V dropped 1 base and J dropped 7; count of bases not matched to a gene: 11. The CDR3 has 17 amino acids. Here the CDR3 DNA reads TGTGCCAGCAGCTTAGAACCGACTAGCGGGGAACGGGGGACCCAGTACTTC. Translation gives CASSLEPTSGERGTQYF.

For this clone: A read error may account for a junction end that differs from germline. The V gene is TRBV7-9, the J gene TRBJ1-2, with 7 bases matching TRBD1. The length of the CDR3 is 13 residues. Looked up from germline, CDR1 is SEHNR and CDR2 is FQNEAQ (reference sequence). CDR3 in amino acids: CASSSGQLYGYTF. The CDR3 DNA reads TGTGCTAGCAGCTCGGGACAGCTCTATGGCTACACCTTC.

The rearrangement uses TRBV5-1 and TRBJ1-1; 10 bases match TRBD1. Germline loops: CDR1 SGHRS, CDR2 YFSETQ. After removal of 4 bases from V and 4 bases from J, the junction contained 4 bases not matched to a gene. The CDR3 runs to 14 residues. The CDR3 DNA sequence: TGCGCCAGCAGCAGAGGGACAGGGGTCACTGAAGCTTTCTTT. Residues: CASSRGTGVTEAFF.

This chain connects TRBV6-6 to TRBJ1-2; D call uncertain. V was cut by 5 bases and J by 0 bases, with 7 bases left in between. The length of the CDR3 is 13 residues. Germline CDR1 reads MNHNY; CDR2 reads SVGAGI (reference sequence). CDR3 loop: CASSLQTNYGYTF. CDR3 DNA: TGTGCCAGCAGTCTACAAACTAACTATGGCTACACCTTC.

The CDR3 protein is CASSESGTGLPYEQYV. The CDR3, as DNA: TGCGCCAGCAGTGAATCCGGGACAGGGCTCCCCTACGAGCAGTACGTC. This chain links TRBV10-1 with TRBJ2-7; 9 bases agree with TRBD1. There are 16 residues in the CDR3. The J segment lost 2 bases and the V segment lost 3 bases, leaving 8 bases of the junction unmatched. From germline, CDR1 is WNHNN and CDR2 SYGVQD (reference sequence).

The chain employs TRBV11-3 and TRBJ2-1; tentatively, D is TRBD2 (5 bases). V was cut by 2 bases and J by 9 bases, with 11 bases left in between. The germline CDR1 and CDR2 sequences are SGHNT and YENEEA. The CDR3 is 13 residues long. The CDR3 DNA sequence: TGTGCCAGCAGCTTACTCCCAGCGGCTGAGCAGTTCTTC. It is translated as CASSLLPAAEQFF. Drawing the rest from reference TRBV11-3 and TRBJ2-1, the complete variable domain is EAGVVQSPRYKIIEKKQPVAFWCNPISGHNTLYWYLQNLGQGPELLIRYENEEAVDDSQLPKDRFSAERLKGVDSTLKIQPAELGDSAVYLCASSLLPAAEQFFGPGTRLTVL.

This clone was recorded only once. The chain carries TRBV3-1 (or the pseudogene TRBV3-2) and TRBJ2-4, with 8 bases that match TRBD2. CDR3 size: 16 residues. The germline gives CDR1 LGHDT, CDR2 YNNKEL (reference sequence). Trimming removed 4 bases from V and 6 bases from J; junction bases left unmatched: 11. The DNA for the CDR3 is TGTGCCAGCAGCCCCTTTGCTCCCCTAGCGGGAAACATTCAGTACTTC. Its translation: CASSPFAPLAGNIQYF.

The chain has TRBV12-1 and TRBJ1-6; the tabulated D call, TRBD1, remains unverified against the DNA. TRBV12-1 counts as a pseudogene. The CDR3 spans 20 residues. The CDR3 sequence: CASSLRDTGLLSSYNSPLHF. The CDR3 region has the DNA TGTGCCAGCAGTCTCCGGGACACGGGCCTCCTTAGCTCCTATAATTCACCCCTCCACTTT.

This chain connects TRBV12-3 or TRBV12-4 to TRBJ2-1; D is uncertain. The ends were cut back, 1 base at V and 9 bases at J, with 10 bases in the middle. The CDR3 consists of 13 residues. The CDR3 protein is CASSLGQVFEQFF. Written as DNA, the CDR3 is TGTGCCAGCAGTTTAGGTCAGGTCTTTGAGCAGTTCTTC.

The chain uses TRBV9 and TRBJ2-2; a weak D match, TRBD1 (6 bases). CDR3 length equals 14 residues. CDR1 is SGDLS, CDR2 YYNGEE, per germline. The V end was cut by 1 base, the J end by 7 bases, with 11 bases between. CDR3 protein: CASSVQGNIGELFF. The DNA for the CDR3 is TGTGCCAGCAGCGTACAGGGGAATATCGGGGAGCTGTTTTTT.

This clone was recorded only once. This chain joins TRBV4-3 and TRBJ2-7, with TRBD1 as a possible D gene (5 bases). The V gene's germline CDR1 is LGHNA and CDR2 YSLEER. Trimming took 5 bases from V and 7 from J, leaving 18 bases between them. This CDR3 spans 14 amino acids. The CDR3 protein is CASSADLRAGEQYF. The DNA of the CDR3 is TGCGCCAGCAGCGCGGATCTCAGGGCAGGAGAGCAGTACTTC.

This chain uses TRBV9 with TRBJ1-2; possibly TRBD1 for D (5 bases). V was pared by 0 bases and J by 2 bases, with 8 bases between. The CDR3 covers 14 residues. Germline assignment: CDR1 SGDLS and CDR2 YYNGEE. The CDR3 DNA sequence: TGTGCCAGCAGCGTAGCCGACAGCAACTATGGCTACACCTTC. The encoded protein is CASSVADSNYGYTF.

V is TRBV7-2 and J is TRBJ1-1; 9 nucleotides line up with TRBD1. V dropped 5 bases and J dropped 2; count of bases not matched to a gene: 6. This CDR3 has 15 residues. In germline, CDR1 is SGHTA, CDR2 FQGNSA. The CDR3 nucleotides read TGTGCCAGCAGCGTCTACAGGGGGCCCAACACTGAAGCTTTCTTT. Its translation: CASSVYRGPNTEAFF.

The gene calls are TRBV3-1 (or the pseudogene TRBV3-2) and TRBJ2-5, with a tentative D call TRBD2 (6 bases). The germline gives CDR1 LGHDT, CDR2 YNNKEL (reference sequence). This CDR3 has 13 residues. V was clipped by 3 bases and J by 3 bases, with 8 bases between them. CDR3: CASSQGLEETQYF. The CDR3 nucleotides read TGTGCCAGCAGCCAGGGACTCGAAGAGACCCAGTACTTC.

This chain connects TRBV5-6 to TRBJ2-5; TRBD1 is a possible D gene (6 bases). This CDR3 has 14 residues. The germline gives CDR1 SGHDT, CDR2 YYEEEE. V was trimmed by 4 bases and J by 1 base, leaving 11 bases between them. The CDR3 loop is CASSPWGLQETQYF. Written as DNA, the CDR3 is TGTGCCAGCAGCCCATGGGGGCTCCAAGAGACCCAGTACTTC.

This sequence joins TRBV6-2 or TRBV6-3 and TRBJ1-5; TRBD1 is a possible D gene (5 bases). Germline lookup yields CDR1 MNHEY and CDR2 SVGEGT. The CDR3 covers 13 residues. Trimming pared 6 bases from V and 4 bases from J, leaving 10 bases between. The CDR3 DNA reads TGTGCCAGCAGCTGGGGGGGGAATCAGCCCCAGCATTTT. Translated, it gives CASSWGGNQPQHF.